Below are 27 T cell receptor beta chains sequenced from a single sample in a study of blood T cell repertoires in COVID-19. Some clones are missing from TCRdb's copy, which holds only in-frame ones; the method was immunoSEQ multiplex PCR. The table lists 60,000 to 85,000 clones, around nine tenths of them singletons. The sequencing sample was made of peripheral blood. The receptors were gathered from a human donor in a cohort sampled during active COVID-19.

The V gene is TRBV10-2, the J gene TRBJ1-5; D is ambiguous. The CDR3 length is 15 residues. Trimming shortened V by 7 bases and J by 0 bases, and 13 bases separated the two germline ends. CDR1 is WSHSY, CDR2 SAAADI, per germline. The CDR3 DNA follows: TGCGCCAGCATGGGAGGGCGGACTAGCAATCAGCCCCAGCATTTT. This sequence encodes CASMGGRTSNQPQHF.

The V gene is TRBV5-1, the J gene TRBJ2-3, with 7 bases lining up with TRBD1. J was trimmed by 2 bases and V by 7 bases; bases with no gene match: 13. Looked up from germline, CDR1 is SGHRS and CDR2 is YFSETQ. The CDR3 runs to 16 residues. The CDR3, as DNA: TGCGCCAGCGACGCCGCCCGGGACAGTTCCACAGATACGCAGTATTTT. Amino acids: CASDAARDSSTDTQYF.

The V and J genes are TRBV19 and TRBJ2-7; 7 nucleotides match TRBD2. The CDR3 has 15 amino acids. The V gene's germline CDR1 is LNHDA and CDR2 SQIVND (reference sequence). V dropped 6 bases and J dropped 0; count of bases not matched to a gene: 8. CDR3 in DNA: TGTGCCAGTAGCCTGCTAGCGGAGCCCTCCTACGAGCAGTACTTC. It specifies CASSLLAEPSYEQYF.

V gene TRBV7-2 combines with J gene TRBJ2-3, with 7 bases aligning to TRBD1. In germline, CDR1 is SGHTA, CDR2 FQGNSA. CDR3 length: 15 amino acids. With 5 bases clipped from V and 2 bases from J, the junction kept 7 bases outside the gene matches. This chain's CDR3 is CASSPQTGITDTQYF. In DNA, the CDR3 is TGTGCCAGCAGCCCCCAGACAGGGATCACAGATACGCAGTATTTT. Full variable domain (outside the CDR3, taken from reference TRBV7-2 and TRBJ2-3): GAGVSQSPSNKVTEKGKDVELRCDPISGHTALYWYRQSLGQGLEFLIYFQGNSAPDKSGLPSDRFSAERTGGSVSTLTIQRTQQEDSAVYLCASSPQTGITDTQYFGPGTRLTVL.

V is TRBV6-5 and J is TRBJ1-6; D is unresolved. This CDR3 spans 16 amino acids. Trimming took off 0 bases at V and 4 bases at J, with 10 bases between the two ends. Germline CDR1 MNHEY, CDR2 SVGAGI. In nucleotides, the CDR3 is TGTGCCAGCAGTTACTCTTTGACGGGGTATAATTCACCCCTCCACTTT. This codes for CASSYSLTGYNSPLHF.

This rearrangement joins TRBV7-3 to TRBJ2-1; 9 nucleotides align to TRBD1. CDR3 length equals 16 residues. Germline V gene data show CDR1 as SGHTA and CDR2 as FQGTGA. The junction had 9 bases not matched to a gene; V was cut back by 1 base and J by 8 bases. DNA for the CDR3: TGTGCCAGCAGCTTAATAACCGGACAGGGGTCCGATGAGCAGTTCTTC. Translation: CASSLITGQGSDEQFF.

The J gene is TRBJ2-2, the V gene TRBV27; the match to TRBD2 covers 11 bases. Germline CDR1 and CDR2: MNHEY and SMNVEV (reference sequence). There are 15 residues in the CDR3. Trimming cost V 7 bases and J 3 bases; bases outside gene matches: 4. CDR3 nucleotides: TGTGCCAGCACCTCACTAGCGGGGGACACCGGGGAGCTGTTTTTT. Amino acids: CASTSLAGDTGELFF.

This chain connects TRBV7-8 to TRBJ1-5; TRBD1 might be the D (5 bases). CDR3 length: 15 residues. The ends were cut back, 1 base at V and 0 bases at J, with 7 bases in the middle. CDR1 SGHVS and CDR2 FQNEAQ come from the germline V gene. This CDR3 is CASSLGQSSNQPQHF. The CDR3 DNA reads as TGTGCCAGCAGCTTAGGACAGAGTAGCAATCAGCCCCAGCATTTT.

The J gene is TRBJ2-7, the V gene TRBV23-1; the D is unclear. TRBV23-1 is an ORF, with its function uncertain. The CDR3 is 13 amino acids. The V end lost 4 bases, the J end lost 0 bases, and 7 bases lay between the germline ends. The CDR3 region has the DNA TGCGCCAGCAGTCCCGGTTACTCCTACGAGCAGTACTTC. This encodes CASSPGYSYEQYF.

The V and J genes are TRBV5-1 and TRBJ2-1, with TRBD2 matching 10 bases. The CDR3 covers 16 residues. Germline V CDR1 and CDR2: SGHRS, YFSETQ. The trim removed 0 bases at V and 7 bases at J, leaving 7 bases unmatched. The CDR3 protein is CASSLEGLSGRNEQFF. CDR3 coding DNA: TGCGCCAGCAGCTTGGAGGGACTTAGCGGGAGGAATGAGCAGTTCTTC.

The chain joins TRBV4-2 to TRBJ1-2, with 10 nucleotides matching TRBD1. The V segment lost 6 bases and the J segment 4 bases; nucleotides outside the gene matches: 14. From germline, CDR1 is LGHNA and CDR2 YNFKEQ. The CDR3 runs 17 residues. CDR3 residues: CASSLSVLGQGFYGYTF. In DNA, the CDR3 is TGTGCCAGCAGTTTGTCAGTCCTGGGACAGGGGTTCTATGGCTACACCTTC.

V and J are TRBV3-1 (or the pseudogene TRBV3-2) and TRBJ1-5; D gene unclear. The CDR3 covers 14 residues. With 1 base removed from V and 2 bases from J, the gap between germline ends came to 6 bases. In germline, CDR1 is LGHDT, CDR2 YNNKEL (reference sequence). CDR3 coding DNA: TGTGCCAGCAGCCAAGGTCCAGGCAATCAGCCCCAGCATTTT. It yields the protein CASSQGPGNQPQHF.

This sequence joins TRBV5-1 and TRBJ2-7; 8 bases map to TRBD2. V was clipped by 4 bases and J by 2 bases; unmatched bases: 11. CDR1 is SGHRS and CDR2 is YFSETQ in the germline V gene. The CDR3 totals 16 residues. CDR3: CASSVTGTSYTYEQYF. CDR3 in DNA: TGCGCCAGCAGCGTCACCGGGACTAGTTATACCTACGAGCAGTACTTC.

Concerning this clone: This same CDR3 is encoded by further DNA sequences in the sample. The V call is TRBV27, the J call TRBJ1-1; 9 bases match TRBD1. Germline V gene lookup returns CDR1 MNHEY and CDR2 SMNVEV (reference sequence). The CDR3 is 13 residues long. V was clipped by 10 bases and J by 6 bases; unmatched bases: 9. In nucleotides, the CDR3 is TGTGCCATCGGGGACAGGGATTTGGCTGAAGCTTTCTTT. It is translated as CAIGDRDLAEAFF.

The chain uses TRBV30 and TRBJ2-3; 11 bases are shared with TRBD2. CDR1 is GTSNPN and CDR2 is SVGIG in the germline V gene (reference sequence). The CDR3 extends over 14 amino acids. V shed 4 bases, J shed 4 bases, and the junction held 4 bases outside the gene matches. The CDR3 DNA reads as TGTGCCTGGATCTTAGCGGGAGGGGCAGATACGCAGTATTTT. Its protein is CAWILAGGADTQYF.

The chain carries TRBV7-2 and TRBJ2-3; D is unresolved. The V gene's germline CDR1 is SGHTA and CDR2 FQGNSA. This CDR3 has 15 residues. V shed 3 bases and J shed 8 bases, with 18 bases lying between them. The CDR3 DNA reads as TGTGCCAGCAGCTTTCCAACGACTCCCCCGGCTACGCAGTATTTT. Its translation is CASSFPTTPPATQYF.

The chain is built from TRBV5-1 and TRBJ1-2, with a weak D call TRBD1 (6 bases). The CDR3 consists of 16 residues. With 3 bases removed from V and 4 bases from J, the gap between germline ends came to 19 bases. Per germline, CDR1 SGHRS and CDR2 YFSETQ. Written as DNA, the CDR3 is TGCGCCAGCAGCTCAGGGCAGGGGACGGGGAGCTATGGCTACACCTTC. Its protein is CASSSGQGTGSYGYTF.

The chain uses TRBV19 and TRBJ2-5; tentative D call: TRBD1 (5 bases). The CDR3 is 17 amino acids. V was pared by 4 bases and J by 3 bases, with 21 bases between. Germline CDR1 is LNHDA and CDR2 is SQIVND (reference sequence). CDR3 amino acids: CASSTGWNGAREETQYF. The CDR3 region has the DNA TGTGCCAGTAGTACTGGTTGGAATGGGGCAAGGGAAGAGACCCAGTACTTC.

The table lists this clone with a count of one. The chain links TRBV4-1 to TRBJ2-2, with TRBD2 matching 9 bases. The trim removed 0 bases at V and 7 bases at J, leaving 9 bases unmatched. Germline assignment: CDR1 MGHRA and CDR2 YSYEKL. The CDR3 loop spans 17 amino acids. This CDR3 is CASSQDYASGDVGELFF. The CDR3 bases are TGCGCCAGCAGCCAAGATTACGCTAGCGGGGATGTCGGGGAGCTGTTTTTT.

In DNA, the CDR3 is TGTGCCAGCAGCCCCTGGGGGGTTGCTGGAAACACCATATATTTT. Translation: CASSPWGVAGNTIYF. The genes are TRBV9 and TRBJ1-3, with a possible D match to TRBD1 (5 bases). Germline V lookup: CDR1 SGDLS, CDR2 YYNGEE. V lost 4 bases to trimming and J lost 2 bases, with 13 bases between them. This CDR3 contains 15 residues.

In this sample, this clone turned up once. The genes are TRBV5-4 and TRBJ1-4; D remains unclear. Germline loops: CDR1 SGHNT, CDR2 YYREEE (reference sequence). The V and J ends lost 0 bases and 0 bases respectively, with 3 bases between them. CDR3 length: 14 residues. CDR3 region: CASSLAATNEKLFF. The CDR3 DNA is TGTGCCAGCAGCTTGGCCGCAACTAATGAAAAACTGTTTTTT. Complete variable domain (other parts from reference TRBV5-4 and TRBJ1-4): ETGVTQSPTHLIKTRGQQVTLRCSSQSGHNTVSWYQQALGQGPQFIFQYYREEENGRGNFPPRFSGLQFPNYSSELNVNALELDDSALYLCASSLAATNEKLFFGSGTQLSVL.

The rearrangement uses TRBV19 and TRBJ1-2; 8 bases match TRBD1. In germline, CDR1 is LNHDA, CDR2 SQIVND (reference sequence). There are 16 residues in the CDR3. V trimming: 6 bases; J trimming: 4 bases; junction bases outside the gene matches: 13. The CDR3 DNA is TGTGCCAGTAGCCCCCTCGGTGGCCAGGGGGCCTATGGCTACACCTTC. This translates into CASSPLGGQGAYGYTF.

This CDR3 reads CASSPPGQSLNQPQHF. Written as DNA, the CDR3 is TGTGCCAGCTCACCACCGGGGCAGTCCTTAAATCAGCCCCAGCATTTT. The chain couples TRBV18 to TRBJ1-5; D perhaps matches TRBD1 (5 bases). The CDR3 covers 16 residues. With 0 bases removed from V and 4 bases from J, the gap between germline ends came to 13 bases. Germline CDR1 and CDR2: KGHSH and LQKENI.

The chain employs TRBV5-1 and TRBJ2-7, with TRBD1 matching 7 bases. V lost 3 bases, J lost 1 base, and 7 bases stayed unmatched. Looked up from germline, CDR1 is SGHRS and CDR2 is YFSETQ. This CDR3 region has 15 residues. The CDR3 DNA sequence: TGCGCCAGCAGCTCTGGGACAGTGGCTTCCTACGAGCAGTACTTC. It is translated as CASSSGTVASYEQYF.

The V call is TRBV9, the J call TRBJ1-3; maybe TRBD1 (6 bases). Germline V CDR1 and CDR2: SGDLS, YYNGEE. The CDR3 covers 15 residues. Trimming took off 3 bases at V and 2 bases at J, with 12 bases between the two ends. The chain's CDR3 is CASSATGQTGNTIYF. CDR3 DNA sequence: TGTGCCAGCAGCGCAACAGGGCAGACTGGAAACACCATATATTTT.

In regard to this clone: Sequence at one end of the junction differs from germline and may be a read error. This chain joins TRBV24-1 and TRBJ2-1; 10 bases match TRBD2. The CDR3 length is 14 residues. The germline V gene encodes CDR1 KGHDR and CDR2 SFDVKD. The CDR3 sequence: CATSVSGRYIEQFF. DNA of the CDR3: TGTGCCACCAGTGTTAGCGGGAGGTACATTGAGCAGTTCTTC.

The chain joins TRBV4-2 to TRBJ1-2; no clear D. Trimming pared 1 base from V and 4 bases from J, leaving 16 bases between. The CDR3 extends over 16 amino acids. Germline CDR1 LGHNA, CDR2 YNFKEQ. DNA of the CDR3: TGTGCCAGCAGCCAAGGAGGGCCTCATAGAAGCTATGGCTACACCTTC. Amino acid sequence: CASSQGGPHRSYGYTF.